These T cell receptor beta chains were read from a single sample in a study of CD8 T cells in ankylosing spondylitis. Via MiXCR, TCRdb re-called the 5' RACE reads, giving one row per CDR3 protein. Among approximately 500,000 distinct CDR3 sequences listed, over 9.5% were seen once. The sample comprised blood, either unsorted or a sorted T cell fraction (not recorded which). All receptors come from a male donor with ankylosing spondylitis. CDR3s include the opening cysteine and the closing phenylalanine or tryptophan. Each record gives: J gene, clone size, D gene, V gene, CDR3 DNA, CDR3 protein. A D gene is named only where the DNA matches it firmly. Clone size is shown for a subset of rows, as once, few, many or a class of expanded clone.

j_gene: TRBJ2-7; abundance: few; d_gene: -; v_gene: TRBV5-5; CDR3nt: TGTGCCAGCAGCTTTGGGGGGACCCTCGGGGCCGCCACCTACGAGCAGTACTTC; CDR3aa: CASSFGGTLGAATYEQYF
j_gene: TRBJ2-7; abundance: -; d_gene: TRBD1; v_gene: TRBV29-1; CDR3nt: TGCAGCGTTGGGGGACAGGGGGAGGGCGAGCAGTACTTC; CDR3aa: CSVGGQGEGEQYF
j_gene: TRBJ2-7; abundance: few; d_gene: TRBD2; v_gene: TRBV5-1; CDR3nt: TGCGCCAGCAGCTGGGAGGCGGTGTGGGAGGGCGAATACGAGCAGTACTTC; CDR3aa: CASSWEAVWEGEYEQYF
j_gene: TRBJ2-7; abundance: many; d_gene: -; v_gene: TRBV7-2; CDR3nt: TGTGCCAGCAGCTTAGGGACGGTCTCCTACGAGCAGTACTTC; CDR3aa: CASSLGTVSYEQYF
j_gene: TRBJ2-2; abundance: -; d_gene: TRBD1; v_gene: TRBV20-1; CDR3nt: TGCAGTGCTTCGCGACAGGGCGCCACCGGGGAGCTGTTTTTT; CDR3aa: CSASRQGATGELFF
j_gene: TRBJ1-4; abundance: -; d_gene: TRBD1; v_gene: TRBV6-5; CDR3nt: TGTGCCAGCAGTTCGATACAGGGGGCCTCAACTAATGAAAAACTGTTTTTT; CDR3aa: CASSSIQGASTNEKLFF
j_gene: TRBJ2-3; abundance: -; d_gene: TRBD1; v_gene: TRBV6-1; CDR3nt: TGTGCCAGCAGCACAGGGGTGGGAGATACGCAGTATTTT; CDR3aa: CASSTGVGDTQYF
j_gene: TRBJ2-1; abundance: few; d_gene: -; v_gene: TRBV20-1; CDR3nt: TGCAGTGCTATAGAGGGCGGGGCCTCCTCCTACAATGAGCAGTTCTTC; CDR3aa: CSAIEGGASSYNEQFF
j_gene: TRBJ1-5; abundance: once; d_gene: -; v_gene: TRBV11-2; CDR3nt: TGTGCCAGCAGCTTTGGACCGAATAATCAGCCCCAGCATTTT; CDR3aa: CASSFGPNNQPQHF
j_gene: TRBJ2-1; abundance: few; d_gene: -; v_gene: TRBV11-2; CDR3nt: TGTGCCAGCAGCTTAGAAGAAATTCCCGAAACGGTGAGCTCCTACAATGAGCAGTTCTTC; CDR3aa: CASSLEEIPETVSSYNEQFF
j_gene: TRBJ2-7; abundance: -; d_gene: -; v_gene: TRBV11-2; CDR3nt: TGTGCCAGCAGCTTTCGGGGCGTCGGGGCTTCCGAGCAGTACTTC; CDR3aa: CASSFRGVGASEQYF
j_gene: TRBJ1-1; abundance: few; d_gene: -; v_gene: TRBV29-1; CDR3nt: TGCAGCGTCGGAGGTCCGGCCGGGGGCGACACTGAAGCTTTCTTT; CDR3aa: CSVGGPAGGDTEAFF
j_gene: TRBJ1-5; abundance: few; d_gene: -; v_gene: TRBV10-3; CDR3nt: TGTGCCATCAGTGCCGCCGGGGACAATCAGCCCCAGCATTTT; CDR3aa: CAISAAGDNQPQHF
j_gene: TRBJ1-2; abundance: -; d_gene: TRBD1; v_gene: TRBV20-1; CDR3nt: TGCAGTGCTAGGATTCCAGGACAGGGAAGAGCGTCTAACTATGGCTACACCTTC; CDR3aa: CSARIPGQGRASNYGYTF
j_gene: TRBJ2-5; abundance: few; d_gene: TRBD1; v_gene: TRBV6-5; CDR3nt: TGTGCCAGCAGTTACTGGGGACAGACCCAAGAGACCCAGTACTTC; CDR3aa: CASSYWGQTQETQYF
j_gene: TRBJ2-4; abundance: -; d_gene: -; v_gene: TRBV27; CDR3nt: TGTGCCAGCAGTCCTCGGCAGGGAGCCAAAAACATTCAGTACTTC; CDR3aa: CASSPRQGAKNIQYF
j_gene: TRBJ2-2; abundance: few; d_gene: -; v_gene: TRBV27; CDR3nt: TGTGCCAGCAGTTTCCTCACAGCGGTCTACACCGGGGAGCTGTTTTTT; CDR3aa: CASSFLTAVYTGELFF
j_gene: TRBJ1-1; abundance: -; d_gene: TRBD1; v_gene: TRBV6-1; CDR3nt: TGTGCCAGCAGGGCCCGCAGACAGGGGAACACTGAAGCTTTCTTT; CDR3aa: CASRARRQGNTEAFF
j_gene: TRBJ1-5; abundance: many; d_gene: -; v_gene: TRBV24-1; CDR3nt: TGTGCCACCAGTGATAGTCAGGGATTTAGCAATCAGCCCCAGCATTTT; CDR3aa: CATSDSQGFSNQPQHF
j_gene: TRBJ1-4; abundance: -; d_gene: TRBD1; v_gene: TRBV2; CDR3nt: TGTGCCAGCAGTTTAAACAGGGGGCTGAGCGAAAAACTGTTTTTT; CDR3aa: CASSLNRGLSEKLFF
j_gene: TRBJ1-1; abundance: -; d_gene: TRBD1; v_gene: TRBV5-1; CDR3nt: TGCGCCAGCAGCCCGGGACAGACGAACACTGAAGCTTTCTTT; CDR3aa: CASSPGQTNTEAFF
j_gene: TRBJ2-3; abundance: -; d_gene: TRBD2; v_gene: TRBV10-3; CDR3nt: TGTGCCATCAGTGGTCAATCGGGACTAGGACTTTCAGATACGCAGTATTTT; CDR3aa: CAISGQSGLGLSDTQYF
j_gene: TRBJ1-6; abundance: -; d_gene: -; v_gene: TRBV9; CDR3nt: TGTGCCAGCAGCGTAGGTGGGACACCTATGGATTCACCCCTCCACTTT; CDR3aa: CASSVGGTPMDSPLHF
j_gene: TRBJ1-5; abundance: -; d_gene: -; v_gene: TRBV7-2; CDR3nt: TGTGCCAGCAGCTTAATCAACGATGGGAATCAGCCCCAGCATTTT; CDR3aa: CASSLINDGNQPQHF
j_gene: TRBJ2-1; abundance: -; d_gene: -; v_gene: TRBV25-1; CDR3nt: TGTGCCAGCTCCAGGGGTTTTAGCTCCTACAATGAGCAGTTCTTC; CDR3aa: CASSRGFSSYNEQFF
j_gene: TRBJ2-7; abundance: few; d_gene: -; v_gene: TRBV7-9; CDR3nt: TGTGCCAGCAGCTTTGGCAGGGAAGTGAGTCAGTACTTC; CDR3aa: CASSFGREVSQYF
j_gene: TRBJ1-2; abundance: -; d_gene: -; v_gene: TRBV4-1; CDR3nt: TGCGCCAGCAGCCAAGAAACTGACCGGTATTATGGCTACACCTTC; CDR3aa: CASSQETDRYYGYTF
j_gene: TRBJ2-1; abundance: -; d_gene: TRBD2; v_gene: TRBV7-2; CDR3nt: TGTGCCAGCAGCCCGGGACTAGCGGGCTCCTACAATGAGCAGTTCTTC; CDR3aa: CASSPGLAGSYNEQFF
j_gene: TRBJ1-3; abundance: -; d_gene: TRBD1; v_gene: TRBV7-2; CDR3nt: TGTGCCAGCAGCCTGTGGACAGGGGCTGGAAACACCATATATTTT; CDR3aa: CASSLWTGAGNTIYF
j_gene: TRBJ2-1; abundance: few; d_gene: TRBD1; v_gene: TRBV11-2; CDR3nt: TGTGCCAGCAGCTTAGTGGGGACAGTGAACTACAATGAGCAGTTCTTC; CDR3aa: CASSLVGTVNYNEQFF
j_gene: TRBJ2-5; abundance: many; d_gene: -; v_gene: TRBV20-1; CDR3nt: TGCAGTGCTAGAGATAAGACCTCGGGGCCGAACCAGTACTTC; CDR3aa: CSARDKTSGPNQYF
j_gene: TRBJ1-2; abundance: -; d_gene: TRBD1; v_gene: TRBV6-5; CDR3nt: TGTGCCAGCAGTTCCTTCCCGACAGGGGCCTATGGCTACACCTTC; CDR3aa: CASSSFPTGAYGYTF
j_gene: TRBJ2-5; abundance: -; d_gene: TRBD2; v_gene: TRBV29-1; CDR3nt: TGCAGCGTTGAAAGGACTAGCGGGAGGCCAGAGGAGACCCAGTACTTC; CDR3aa: CSVERTSGRPEETQYF
j_gene: TRBJ1-4; abundance: -; d_gene: TRBD1; v_gene: TRBV27; CDR3nt: TGTGCCAGCAGTTCCGGGGACAGGGCTAATGAAAAACTGTTTTTT; CDR3aa: CASSSGDRANEKLFF
j_gene: TRBJ2-2; abundance: -; d_gene: -; v_gene: TRBV7-9; CDR3nt: TGTGCCAGCAGCTTACTCGCGTCTCACGGGGAGCTGTTTTTT; CDR3aa: CASSLLASHGELFF
j_gene: TRBJ2-1; abundance: many; d_gene: -; v_gene: TRBV5-1; CDR3nt: TGCGCCAGCAGCTTGGTTGAGGGTTACAATGAGCAGTTCTTC; CDR3aa: CASSLVEGYNEQFF
j_gene: TRBJ2-2; abundance: -; d_gene: -; v_gene: TRBV5-1; CDR3nt: TGCGCCAGCAGCTTGGAGGACGAAGGGACCGGGGAGCTGTTTTTT; CDR3aa: CASSLEDEGTGELFF
j_gene: TRBJ1-3; abundance: -; d_gene: -; v_gene: TRBV7-8; CDR3nt: TGTGCCAGCAGCCCAAGGGGGGTTTCGGGAAACACCATATATTTT; CDR3aa: CASSPRGVSGNTIYF
j_gene: TRBJ2-1; abundance: -; d_gene: TRBD2; v_gene: TRBV30; CDR3nt: TGTGCCTGGAGTCCCGGACTAGCGGGAGTTGGTGAGCAGTTCTTC; CDR3aa: CAWSPGLAGVGEQFF
j_gene: TRBJ1-4; abundance: -; d_gene: -; v_gene: TRBV12-3/TRBV12-4; CDR3nt: TGTGCCAGCACCTTTGCAACTAATGAAAAACTGTTTTTT; CDR3aa: CASTFATNEKLFF
j_gene: TRBJ1-1; abundance: many; d_gene: -; v_gene: TRBV5-1; CDR3nt: TGCGCCAGCAGCTTGGCTCCGTTGAACACTGAAGCTTTCTTT; CDR3aa: CASSLAPLNTEAFF
j_gene: TRBJ1-2; abundance: -; d_gene: -; v_gene: TRBV15; CDR3nt: TGTGCCACCAGCATCCCCGGGACAAGCAACTATGGCTACACCTTC; CDR3aa: CATSIPGTSNYGYTF
j_gene: TRBJ1-2; abundance: few; d_gene: -; v_gene: TRBV5-6; CDR3nt: TGTGCCAGCAGCCTCGCCATGACGGCCCGTGGCTACACCTTC; CDR3aa: CASSLAMTARGYTF
j_gene: TRBJ2-5; abundance: -; d_gene: TRBD1; v_gene: TRBV5-1; CDR3nt: TGCGCCAGCAGCGAGACAGGGGAGACCCAGTACTTC; CDR3aa: CASSETGETQYF
j_gene: TRBJ2-2; abundance: few; d_gene: -; v_gene: TRBV7-8; CDR3nt: TGTGCCAGCAGGCCAAGCACCGGGGAGCTGTTTTTT; CDR3aa: CASRPSTGELFF
j_gene: TRBJ2-1; abundance: few; d_gene: -; v_gene: TRBV27; CDR3nt: TGTGCCAGCAGTTTATCATCTAGGGTCAATGAGCAGTTCTTC; CDR3aa: CASSLSSRVNEQFF
j_gene: TRBJ1-6; abundance: -; d_gene: TRBD1; v_gene: TRBV9; CDR3nt: TGTGCCAGCAGCGCCCGGACAGGGAAGGGATCGCCCCTCCACTTT; CDR3aa: CASSARTGKGSPLHF
j_gene: TRBJ1-2; abundance: few; d_gene: TRBD1; v_gene: TRBV12-3/TRBV12-4; CDR3nt: TGTGCCAGCAGTTTATATCAGGGGGTATATGGCTACACCTTC; CDR3aa: CASSLYQGVYGYTF
j_gene: TRBJ1-1; abundance: -; d_gene: -; v_gene: TRBV20-1; CDR3nt: TGCAGTGCCGCGGGGGTGGACACTGAAGCTTTCTTT; CDR3aa: CSAAGVDTEAFF